The entry that follows covers one T cell receptor beta chain sequence. Its specificity is unknown. This entry is derived from a study of cytomegalovirus exposure and HLA in healthy donors. Study-level results: A few chains tied to CMV proved CMV antigen-specific in vitro. Many donors shared some public TCRs, even though most TCR sequences were rare.

V dropped 4 bases and J dropped 6 bases, with 7 bases sitting between them. The CDR3 length is 11 residues. CDR1 and CDR2 from the germline V gene are SGHNT and YENEEA. The data were produced by immunoSEQ multiplex PCR, yet TCRdb's version contains in-frame clones alone and is incomplete. Of 200,000 to 300,000 clones in the sample, more than 75% are singletons; the top ten hold roughly 1.2%. The receptor was isolated from a woman aged 25 to 39 in good health and CMV-seropositive. The sequencing input was PBMCs. V is TRBV11-3 and J is TRBJ2-7; D not certain. CDR3 sequence reads: CASSSAREQYF. The CDR3 coding sequence is TGTGCCAGCAGCTCCGCGCGCGAGCAGTACTTC.